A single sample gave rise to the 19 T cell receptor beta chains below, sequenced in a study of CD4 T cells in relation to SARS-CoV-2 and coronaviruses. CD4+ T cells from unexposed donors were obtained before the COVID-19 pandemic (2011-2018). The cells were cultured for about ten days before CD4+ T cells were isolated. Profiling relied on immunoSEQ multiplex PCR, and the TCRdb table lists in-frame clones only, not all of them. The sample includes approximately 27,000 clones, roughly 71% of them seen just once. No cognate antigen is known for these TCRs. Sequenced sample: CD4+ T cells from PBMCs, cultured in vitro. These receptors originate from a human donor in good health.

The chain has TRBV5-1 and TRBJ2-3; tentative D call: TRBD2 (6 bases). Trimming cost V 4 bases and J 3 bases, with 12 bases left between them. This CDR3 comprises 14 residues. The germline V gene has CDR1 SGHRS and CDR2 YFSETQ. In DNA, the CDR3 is TGCGCCAGCAGCCCCCGACTAGTAACAGATACGCAGTATTTT. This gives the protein CASSPRLVTDTQYF.

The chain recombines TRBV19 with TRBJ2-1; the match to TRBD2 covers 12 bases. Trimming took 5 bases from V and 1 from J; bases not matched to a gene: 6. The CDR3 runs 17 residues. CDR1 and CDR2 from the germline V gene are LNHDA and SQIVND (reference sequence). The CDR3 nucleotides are TGTGCCAGTAGTCCTATGACTAGCGGGAGATCCTACAATGAGCAGTTCTTC. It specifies CASSPMTSGRSYNEQFF. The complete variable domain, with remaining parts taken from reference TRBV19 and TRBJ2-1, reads DGGITQSPKYLFRKEGQNVTLSCEQNLNHDAMYWYRQDPGQGLRLIYYSQIVNDFQKGDIAEGYSVSREKKESFPLTVTSAQKNPTAFYLCASSPMTSGRSYNEQFFGPGTRLTVL.

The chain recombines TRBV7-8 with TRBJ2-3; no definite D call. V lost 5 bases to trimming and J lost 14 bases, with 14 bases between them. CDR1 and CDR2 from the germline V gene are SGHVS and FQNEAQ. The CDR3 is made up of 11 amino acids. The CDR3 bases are TGTGCCAGCAGCCCTGACCGGTTAGCGTATTTT. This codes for CASSPDRLAYF.

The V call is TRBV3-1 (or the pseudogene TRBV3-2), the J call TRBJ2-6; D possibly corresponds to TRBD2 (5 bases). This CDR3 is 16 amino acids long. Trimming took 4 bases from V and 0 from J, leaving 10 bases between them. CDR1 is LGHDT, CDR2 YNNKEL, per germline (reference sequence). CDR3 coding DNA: TGTGCCAGCAGCCGTGCGGGCCTCTCTGGGGCCAACGTCCTGACTTTC. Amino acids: CASSRAGLSGANVLTF.

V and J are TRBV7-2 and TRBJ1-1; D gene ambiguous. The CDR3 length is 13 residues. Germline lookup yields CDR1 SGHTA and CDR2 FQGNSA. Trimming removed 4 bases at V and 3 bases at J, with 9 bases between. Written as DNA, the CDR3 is TGTGCCAGCAGCTCCCAGGCTTACACTGAAGCTTTCTTT. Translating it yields CASSSQAYTEAFF.

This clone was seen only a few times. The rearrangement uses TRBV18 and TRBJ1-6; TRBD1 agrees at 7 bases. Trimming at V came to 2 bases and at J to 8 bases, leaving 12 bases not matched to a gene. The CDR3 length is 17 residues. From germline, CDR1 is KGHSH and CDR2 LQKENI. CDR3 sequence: CASSPILTGQDYSPLHF. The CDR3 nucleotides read TGTGCCAGCTCACCAATCTTAACCGGACAGGACTATTCACCCCTCCACTTT.

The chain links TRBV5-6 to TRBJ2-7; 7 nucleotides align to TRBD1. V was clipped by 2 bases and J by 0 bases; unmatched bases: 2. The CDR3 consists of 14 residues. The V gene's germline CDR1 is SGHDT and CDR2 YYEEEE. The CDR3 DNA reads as TGTGCCAGCAGCTTTTACAGGGGCTCCTACGAGCAGTACTTC. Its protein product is CASSFYRGSYEQYF.

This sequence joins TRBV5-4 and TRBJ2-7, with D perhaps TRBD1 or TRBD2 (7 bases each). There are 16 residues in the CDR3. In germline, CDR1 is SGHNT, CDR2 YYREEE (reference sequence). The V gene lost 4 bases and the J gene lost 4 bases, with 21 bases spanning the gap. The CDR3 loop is CASSPVTGSGTYEQYF. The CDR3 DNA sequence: TGTGCCAGCAGCCCGGTGACAGGGAGCGGGACTTACGAGCAGTACTTC.

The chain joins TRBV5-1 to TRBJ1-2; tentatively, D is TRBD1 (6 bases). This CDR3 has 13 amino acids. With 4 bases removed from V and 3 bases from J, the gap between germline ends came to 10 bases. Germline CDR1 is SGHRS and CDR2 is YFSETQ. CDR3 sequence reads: CASSPDRDYGYTF. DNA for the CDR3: TGCGCCAGCAGCCCGGACAGAGACTATGGCTACACCTTC.

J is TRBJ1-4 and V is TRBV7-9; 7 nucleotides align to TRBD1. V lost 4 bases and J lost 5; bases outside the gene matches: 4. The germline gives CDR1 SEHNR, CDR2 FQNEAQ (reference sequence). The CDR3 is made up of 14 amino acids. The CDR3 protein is CASSWGQQNEKLFF. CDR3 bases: TGTGCCAGCAGCTGGGGACAGCAAAATGAAAAACTGTTTTTT.

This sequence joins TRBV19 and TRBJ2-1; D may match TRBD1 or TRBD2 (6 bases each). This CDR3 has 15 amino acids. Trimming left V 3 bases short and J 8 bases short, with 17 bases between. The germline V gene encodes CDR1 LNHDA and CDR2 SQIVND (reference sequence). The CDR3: CASSMAQTRGHEQFF. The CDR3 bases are TGTGCCAGTAGTATGGCCCAGACTCGGGGGCATGAGCAGTTCTTC. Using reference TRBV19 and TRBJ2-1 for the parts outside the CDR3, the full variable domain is DGGITQSPKYLFRKEGQNVTLSCEQNLNHDAMYWYRQDPGQGLRLIYYSQIVNDFQKGDIAEGYSVSREKKESFPLTVTSAQKNPTAFYLCASSMAQTRGHEQFFGPGTRLTVL.

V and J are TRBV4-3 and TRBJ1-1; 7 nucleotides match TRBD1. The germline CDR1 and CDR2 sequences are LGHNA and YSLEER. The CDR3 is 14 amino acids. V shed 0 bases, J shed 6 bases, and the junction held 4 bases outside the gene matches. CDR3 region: CASSQDNRGSEAFF. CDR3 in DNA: TGCGCCAGCAGCCAAGACAACAGGGGCTCTGAAGCTTTCTTT.

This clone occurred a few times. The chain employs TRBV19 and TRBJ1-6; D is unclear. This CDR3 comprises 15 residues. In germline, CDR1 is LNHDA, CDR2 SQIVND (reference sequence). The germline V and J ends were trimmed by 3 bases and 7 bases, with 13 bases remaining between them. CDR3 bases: TGTGCCAGTAGTATCTTTGAGGCTTGGAATTCACCCCTCCACTTT. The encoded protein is CASSIFEAWNSPLHF.

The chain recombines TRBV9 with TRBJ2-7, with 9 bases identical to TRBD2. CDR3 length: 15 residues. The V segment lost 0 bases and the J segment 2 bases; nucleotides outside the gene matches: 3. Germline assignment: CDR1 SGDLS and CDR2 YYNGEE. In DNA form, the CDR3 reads TGTGCCAGCAGCGTAGGACTAGCGGAAGCCTACGAGCAGTACTTC. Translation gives CASSVGLAEAYEQYF.

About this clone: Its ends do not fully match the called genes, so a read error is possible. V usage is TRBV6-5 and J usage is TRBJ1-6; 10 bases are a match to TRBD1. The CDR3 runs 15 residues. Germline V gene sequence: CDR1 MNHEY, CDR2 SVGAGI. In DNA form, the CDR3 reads TGTGCCAGCAGTGACTCAGACAGGGGGCGATCACCCCTCCACTTT. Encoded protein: CASSDSDRGRSPLHF.

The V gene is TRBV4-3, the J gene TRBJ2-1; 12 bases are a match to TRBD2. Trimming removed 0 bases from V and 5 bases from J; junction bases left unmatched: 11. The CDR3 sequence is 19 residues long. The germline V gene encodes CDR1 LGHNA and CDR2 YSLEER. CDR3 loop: CASSQEGLLAGGINNEQFF. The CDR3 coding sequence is TGCGCCAGCAGCCAAGAAGGTTTACTAGCGGGAGGAATAAACAATGAGCAGTTCTTC.

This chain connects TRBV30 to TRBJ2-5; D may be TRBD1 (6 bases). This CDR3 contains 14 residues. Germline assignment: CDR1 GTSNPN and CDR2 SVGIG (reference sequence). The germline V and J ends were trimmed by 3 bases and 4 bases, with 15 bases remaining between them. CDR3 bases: TGTGCCTGGAGCTCGGACAGCCTTGGAGAGACCCAGTACTTC. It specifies CAWSSDSLGETQYF. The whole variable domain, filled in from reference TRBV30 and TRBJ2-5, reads SQTIHQWPATLVQPVGSPLSLECTVEGTSNPNLYWYRQAAGRGLQLLFYSVGIGQISSEVPQNLSASRPQDRQFILSSKKLLLSDSGFYLCAWSSDSLGETQYFGPGTRLLVL.

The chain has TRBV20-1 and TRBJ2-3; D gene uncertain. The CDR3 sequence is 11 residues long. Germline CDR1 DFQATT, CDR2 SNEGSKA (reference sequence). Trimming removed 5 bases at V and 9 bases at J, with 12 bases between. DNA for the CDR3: TGCAGTGCTTCGACGGCGCGGACGCAGTATTTT. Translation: CSASTARTQYF.

CDR3 DNA sequence: TGTGCCAGCGGGACAGGCACAGATACGCAGTATTTT. Translated: CASGTGTDTQYF. The gene calls are TRBV5-5 and TRBJ2-3, with 7 bases identical to TRBD1. Germline lookup yields CDR1 SGHKS and CDR2 YYEKEE (reference sequence). V gave up 7 bases and J gave up 1 base; unmatched junction bases: 0. The CDR3 runs to 12 residues.